Listed here are 30 T cell receptor beta chains from one sample, sequenced in a study of T cell responses to AZD1222 COVID-19 vaccine. TCRdb's copy holds only in-frame clones and misses some; the assay was immunoSEQ multiplex PCR. The sample lists approximately 160,000 clones; just over 90% were seen once. Sequenced here: peripheral blood, sampled on day 0 of AZD1222 vaccination. The receptors come from an adult in good health.

A note on this clone: The sample contains more than one DNA sequence encoding this CDR3. The chain couples TRBV29-1 to TRBJ1-1; D may be TRBD1 (5 bases). Germline V gene sequence: CDR1 SQVTM, CDR2 ANQGSEA. Trimming removed 3 bases from V and 5 bases from J, with 10 bases in between. The CDR3 length is 12 residues. This chain's CDR3 is CSVDRGGTEAFF. DNA for the CDR3: TGCAGCGTTGACCGTGGGGGGACTGAAGCTTTCTTT.

The chain has TRBV5-5 and TRBJ1-2; D is unclear. Germline-derived CDR1 and CDR2 are SGHKS and YYEKEE (reference sequence). The CDR3 is 12 residues long. Between the trimmed V and J ends, which lost 0 bases and 4 bases, there was a span of 4 bases. The CDR3 DNA sequence: TGTGCCAGCAGCTTGGGCCCCTATGGCTACACCTTC. This encodes CASSLGPYGYTF. The full variable domain, its missing parts supplied by reference TRBV5-5 and TRBJ1-2, is DAGVTQSPTHLIKTRGQQVTLRCSPISGHKSVSWYQQVLGQGPQFIFQYYEKEERGRGNFPDRFSARQFPNYSSELNVNALLLGDSALYLCASSLGPYGYTFGSGTRLTVV.

The J gene is TRBJ2-7, the V gene TRBV3-1 (or the pseudogene TRBV3-2); D is uncertain. The V and J ends lost 2 bases and 6 bases respectively, with 14 bases between them. CDR3 size: 14 residues. CDR1 and CDR2 (germline): LGHDT, YNNKEL (reference sequence). CDR3 DNA: TGTGCCAGCAGCCAAAACGGCCCTCGAGGCGAGCAGTACTTC. It specifies CASSQNGPRGEQYF.

The CDR3 nucleotides read TGTGCTAGTGCAGGCGAAATCAATCAGCCCCAGCATTTT. Amino acids: CASAGEINQPQHF. The rearrangement links TRBV12-5 to TRBJ1-5; D gene ambiguous. The CDR3 loop spans 13 amino acids. Trimming took off 7 bases at V and 3 bases at J, with 10 bases between the two ends. Germline V gene lookup returns CDR1 LGHNT and CDR2 FRNRAP.

The genes are TRBV11-3 and TRBJ2-2; D ambiguous. Germline V gives CDR1 SGHNT, CDR2 YENEEA. This CDR3 is built from 15 residues. Trimming took off 5 bases at V and 0 bases at J, with 10 bases between the two ends. This CDR3 is CASSLNSANTGELFF. As DNA, the CDR3 is TGTGCCAGCAGCCTTAACAGTGCGAACACCGGGGAGCTGTTTTTT.

The chain couples TRBV19 to TRBJ1-6; no clear D. There are 14 residues in the CDR3. Trimming stripped 4 bases from V and 7 bases from J, with 11 bases between. Germline CDR1 is LNHDA and CDR2 is SQIVND (reference sequence). CDR3 nucleotide sequence: TGTGCCAGTAGTACCCTCCCCGGAAATTCACCCCTCCACTTT. Translating gives CASSTLPGNSPLHF.

This sequence joins TRBV29-1 and TRBJ1-1; D perhaps matches TRBD1 (5 bases). Trimming pared 7 bases from V and 1 base from J, leaving 13 bases between. Per the germline V gene, CDR1 is SQVTM and CDR2 is ANQGSEA. This CDR3 comprises 13 residues. The chain's CDR3 is CSARAGPNTEAFF. CDR3 nucleotide sequence: TGCAGCGCTCGGGCGGGGCCGAACACTGAAGCTTTCTTT.

CDR3: CASSILGGNTEAFF. The CDR3 region has the DNA TGTGCCAGTAGTATCCTTGGGGGGAACACTGAAGCTTTCTTT. The rearrangement uses TRBV19 and TRBJ1-1; possibly TRBD1 for D (5 bases). Trimming took 3 bases from V and 1 from J, leaving 9 bases between them. There are 14 residues in the CDR3. Germline V gene sequence: CDR1 LNHDA, CDR2 SQIVND (reference sequence).

Here the CDR3 reads CASSSVREQQHF. The CDR3 DNA follows: TGTGCCAGCAGTTCCGTTCGGGAACAACAACATTTT. V and J are TRBV28 and TRBJ1-5; D uncertain. Between the trimmed V and J ends, which lost 4 bases and 16 bases, there was a span of 17 bases. CDR1 and CDR2 from the germline V gene are MDHEN and SYDVKM. The CDR3 consists of 12 residues.

V and J are TRBV5-1 and TRBJ2-1; tentatively, D is TRBD2 (5 bases). Germline CDR1 is SGHRS and CDR2 is YFSETQ. V was shortened by 2 bases and J by 1 base, with 19 bases between the two germline ends. The CDR3 covers 18 residues. CDR3 in amino acids: CASSFSPLMRASYNEQFF. The CDR3 coding sequence is TGCGCCAGCAGCTTTTCCCCCTTAATGCGGGCGTCCTACAATGAGCAGTTCTTC.

The rearrangement joins TRBV7-2 to TRBJ1-1; D not resolved. CDR3 length: 14 residues. Germline CDR1 is SGHTA and CDR2 is FQGNSA. Trimming took off 5 bases at V and 1 base at J, with 11 bases between the two ends. The CDR3 reads CASSPSEANTEAFF. As DNA, the CDR3 is TGTGCCAGCAGCCCCTCTGAAGCGAACACTGAAGCTTTCTTT. Combining the CDR3 with reference TRBV7-2 and TRBJ1-1 gives the whole variable domain GAGVSQSPSNKVTEKGKDVELRCDPISGHTALYWYRQSLGQGLEFLIYFQGNSAPDKSGLPSDRFSAERTGGSVSTLTIQRTQQEDSAVYLCASSPSEANTEAFFGQGTRLTVV.

The V gene is TRBV4-2, the J gene TRBJ2-3; TRBD1 agrees at 9 bases. CDR1 and CDR2 (germline): LGHNA, YNFKEQ. Trimming took 1 base from V and 1 from J; bases not matched to a gene: 3. The CDR3 spans 16 residues. CDR3 region: CASSQAGQGGTDTQYF. The CDR3 DNA sequence: TGTGCCAGCAGCCAAGCGGGACAGGGAGGCACAGATACGCAGTATTTT.

The chain uses TRBV28 and TRBJ1-5, with D possibly matching TRBD1 (5 bases). The CDR3 runs to 18 residues. Germline CDR1 MDHEN, CDR2 SYDVKM. V was trimmed by 3 bases and J by 2 bases, leaving 20 bases between them. CDR3 residues: CASSFLPRGPEGNQPQHF. The CDR3 nucleotides read TGTGCCAGCAGTTTTCTCCCTCGGGGACCAGAGGGCAATCAGCCCCAGCATTTT.

V is TRBV21-1 and J is TRBJ1-5; TRBD1, as called in the table, went unchecked against the DNA. TRBV21-1 is classified as a pseudogene. The CDR3 spans 13 residues. CDR3 region: CASSKRGDQPQHF. In DNA form, the CDR3 reads TGTGCCAGCAGCAAAAGGGGTGATCAGCCCCAGCATTTT.

The chain employs TRBV9 and TRBJ1-4; the match to TRBD1 covers 7 bases. CDR3 length equals 18 residues. After removal of 0 bases from V and 5 bases from J, the junction contained 13 bases not matched to a gene. Germline V gene data show CDR1 as SGDLS and CDR2 as YYNGEE. CDR3 region: CASSVATASGQLNEKLFF. In DNA, the CDR3 is TGTGCCAGCAGCGTAGCTACGGCTTCGGGACAGTTGAATGAAAAACTGTTTTTT. Together with reference TRBV9 and TRBJ1-4, the CDR3 gives the full variable domain: DSGVTQTPKHLITATGQRVTLRCSPRSGDLSVYWYQQSLDQGLQFLIQYYNGEERAKGNILERFSAQQFPDLHSELNLSSLELGDSALYFCASSVATASGQLNEKLFFGSGTQLSVL.

V usage is TRBV5-1 and J usage is TRBJ1-2, with TRBD1 identical over 8 bases. The V gene's germline CDR1 is SGHRS and CDR2 YFSETQ. The CDR3 is made up of 16 amino acids. The V and J ends lost 0 bases and 2 bases, in that order; junction bases with no gene match: 6. The CDR3 is CASSLARGRENYGYTF. CDR3 sequence (DNA): TGCGCCAGCAGCTTGGCCAGGGGGCGCGAGAACTATGGCTACACCTTC.

The V gene is TRBV6-6, the J gene TRBJ2-5; 10 nucleotides line up with TRBD2. Germline CDR1 is MNHNY and CDR2 is SVGAGI (reference sequence). CDR3 length: 15 amino acids. Unmatched junction bases numbered 5, after V lost 2 bases and J lost 5 bases. The chain's CDR3 is CASSYLPSGGETQYF. DNA of the CDR3: TGTGCCAGCAGTTACCTGCCTAGCGGGGGTGAGACCCAGTACTTC.

The chain combines TRBV18 with TRBJ2-2; D is unresolved. The ends were cut back, 2 bases at V and 3 bases at J, with 10 bases in the middle. CDR1 is KGHSH and CDR2 is LQKENI in the germline V gene. The CDR3 extends over 15 amino acids. The CDR3 loop reads CASSPGPGDTGELFF. The CDR3 nucleotides are TGTGCCAGCTCACCAGGGCCGGGTGACACCGGGGAGCTGTTTTTT. The full variable domain, with the rest looked up from reference TRBV18 and TRBJ2-2, is NAGVMQNPRHLVRRRGQEARLRCSPMKGHSHVYWYRQLPEEGLKFMVYLQKENIIDESGMPKERFSAEFPKEGPSILRIQQVVRGDSAAYFCASSPGPGDTGELFFGEGSRLTVL.

This chain uses TRBV7-2 with TRBJ2-7; D not certain. The germline V gene has CDR1 SGHTA and CDR2 FQGNSA. CDR3 length equals 14 residues. Trimming shortened V by 0 bases and J by 0 bases, and 6 bases separated the two germline ends. The CDR3 spells CASSLATDSYEQYF. The CDR3 DNA is TGTGCCAGCAGCTTAGCAACAGACTCCTACGAGCAGTACTTC.

The rearrangement uses TRBV6-5 and TRBJ2-7; the D gene is possibly TRBD2 (7 bases). This CDR3 has 11 residues. Germline V CDR1 and CDR2: MNHEY, SVGAGI. With 7 bases removed from V and 6 bases from J, the gap between germline ends came to 10 bases. For the CDR3, the DNA is TGTGCCAGCATGAGGGGGGGCGAGCAGTACTTC. Amino acids: CASMRGGEQYF.

The chain links TRBV5-1 to TRBJ1-4; 10 bases line up with TRBD1. V lost 4 bases, J lost 5 bases, and 5 bases stayed unmatched. This CDR3 is 15 amino acids long. Germline V CDR1 and CDR2: SGHRS, YFSETQ. DNA of the CDR3: TGCGCCAGCAGCACCCCGGGACAGGGGAATGAAAAACTGTTTTTT. It translates to CASSTPGQGNEKLFF. Looking up the rest from reference TRBV5-1 and TRBJ1-4 gives the full variable domain: KAGVTQTPRYLIKTRGQQVTLSCSPISGHRSVSWYQQTPGQGLQFLFEYFSETQRNKGNFPGRFSGRQFSNSRSEMNVSTLELGDSALYLCASSTPGQGNEKLFFGSGTQLSVL.

The rearrangement uses TRBV19 and TRBJ2-2; 10 nucleotides agree with TRBD2. The CDR3 extends over 17 amino acids. V gave up 4 bases and J gave up 1 base; unmatched junction bases: 6. Germline V gene data show CDR1 as LNHDA and CDR2 as SQIVND (reference sequence). CDR3 amino acids: CASSTSGGFRNTGELFF. In DNA, the CDR3 is TGTGCCAGTAGTACTAGCGGGGGATTCCGGAACACCGGGGAGCTGTTTTTT.

The rearrangement uses TRBV2 and TRBJ2-3; D ambiguous. V lost 0 bases and J 0 bases, leaving 13 bases between the germline ends. The germline CDR1 and CDR2 sequences are SNHLY and FYNNEI. The CDR3 spans 17 residues. The CDR3 is CASSEARGSSSTDTQYF. The CDR3 DNA sequence: TGTGCCAGCAGTGAAGCGCGCGGTTCCTCTAGCACAGATACGCAGTATTTT.

V gene TRBV4-1 combines with J gene TRBJ2-2; D gene ambiguous. In germline, CDR1 is MGHRA, CDR2 YSYEKL. V shed 2 bases and J shed 1 base, with 8 bases lying between them. The CDR3 consists of 15 residues. The CDR3 sequence is CASSQLPKNTGELFF. In DNA form, the CDR3 reads TGCGCCAGCAGCCAACTTCCCAAGAACACCGGGGAGCTGTTTTTT.

Regarding this clone: A read error may be the cause here, since a much bigger clone is one base away. The rearrangement joins TRBV19 to TRBJ2-2; D is perhaps TRBD2 (5 bases). The germline V gene has CDR1 LNHDA and CDR2 SQIVND (reference sequence). CDR3 size: 14 residues. The V end lost 10 bases, the J end lost 3 bases, and 15 bases lay between the germline ends. In DNA, the CDR3 is TGTGCCACCCTGAGGGAACAGTACACCGGGGAGCTGTTTTTT. Protein product: CATLREQYTGELFF. The full variable domain, in which reference TRBV19 and TRBJ2-2 provide the parts outside the CDR3, is DGGITQSPKYLFRKEGQNVTLSCEQNLNHDAMYWYRQDPGQGLRLIYYSQIVNDFQKGDIAEGYSVSREKKESFPLTVTSAQKNPTAFYLCATLREQYTGELFFGEGSRLTVL.

This clone has more than one count but fewer than ten. The genes are TRBV7-9 and TRBJ2-1; 7 bases are shared with TRBD2. Germline values: CDR1 SEHNR, CDR2 FQNEAQ (reference sequence). This CDR3 region has 16 residues. V shed 6 bases, J shed 7 bases, and the junction held 15 bases outside the gene matches. CDR3 residues: CASSFFLPSGLNEQFF. CDR3 coding DNA: TGTGCCAGCAGTTTCTTTCTACCGTCGGGACTAAATGAGCAGTTCTTC. Looking up the rest from reference TRBV7-9 and TRBJ2-1 gives the full variable domain: DTGVSQNPRHKITKRGQNVTFRCDPISEHNRLYWYRQTLGQGPEFLTYFQNEAQLEKSRLLSDRFSAERPKGSFSTLEIQRTEQGDSAMYLCASSFFLPSGLNEQFFGPGTRLTVL.

There are a few counts of this clone. The chain has TRBV29-1 and TRBJ1-1; possible D gene TRBD1, 5 bases. This CDR3 spans 12 amino acids. CDR1 SQVTM and CDR2 ANQGSEA come from the germline V gene. V was pared by 4 bases and J by 6 bases, with 12 bases between. The CDR3 DNA reads TGCAGCGTTGTAGGGGATAGGCCTGAAGCTTTCTTT. It yields the protein CSVVGDRPEAFF.

The rearrangement uses TRBV7-2 and TRBJ2-1, with 12 bases lining up with TRBD2. Trimming cost V 5 bases and J 7 bases; bases outside gene matches: 12. This CDR3 contains 17 residues. In germline, CDR1 is SGHTA, CDR2 FQGNSA. The CDR3 nucleotides are TGTGCCAGCAGCCTTATGCCCCCGACTAGCGGGGGTAATGAGCAGTTCTTC. Translating it yields CASSLMPPTSGGNEQFF.

This chain connects TRBV19 to TRBJ2-5; TRBD1 aligns across 9 bases. Germline values: CDR1 LNHDA, CDR2 SQIVND (reference sequence). The CDR3 consists of 13 residues. The J segment lost 4 bases and the V segment lost 4 bases, leaving 1 base of the junction unmatched. The CDR3 protein is CASSKQGAETQYF. CDR3 coding DNA: TGTGCCAGTAGTAAACAGGGGGCAGAGACCCAGTACTTC. Using reference TRBV19 and TRBJ2-5 for the parts outside the CDR3, the full variable domain is DGGITQSPKYLFRKEGQNVTLSCEQNLNHDAMYWYRQDPGQGLRLIYYSQIVNDFQKGDIAEGYSVSREKKESFPLTVTSAQKNPTAFYLCASSKQGAETQYFGPGTRLLVL.

Regarding this clone: Additional DNA sequences in this sample encode the identical CDR3. CDR3 in DNA: TGTGCCAGCAGCCTTGGACAGGGAGGCTATGGCTACACCTTC. This gives the protein CASSLGQGGYGYTF. V usage is TRBV7-2 and J usage is TRBJ1-2, with 8 bases aligning to TRBD1. J gave up 4 bases and V 5 bases, and 6 bases lay outside the gene matches. Germline CDR1 SGHTA, CDR2 FQGNSA. The CDR3 runs to 14 residues.